This paragraph covers one T cell receptor (beta chain) sequence. Antigen: not known. Repertoires were generated with immunoSEQ multiplex PCR, while TCRdb's copy carries only in-frame clones and drops some. The data contain hundreds of thousands of clones, around 95% of them singletons. Positive CCR7 selection of CD45RO-negative cells yielded the naive CD8 cells, and terminally differentiated effector memory CD45RA+ cells were excluded. This sample was taken from a study of shared clonotypes between healthy human individuals. In the study overall: The cohort comprised a couple of women and a few men. Their ages spanned 18 to 49 years. Study conclusions and caveats: On the whole, naive subsets had larger estimated richness than memory subsets had. When compared with the clonotypes that were shared by all four sorted-subset donors, the non-shared clonotypes turned out to have lower generation probabilities.

Per germline, CDR1 LNHNV and CDR2 YYDKDF (reference sequence). V shed 3 bases and J shed 4 bases, with 22 bases lying between them. CDR3 length: 18 residues. Source material: naive CD8+ T cells sorted from blood. The receptor was isolated from a woman under 40 in good health. The V call is TRBV15, the J call TRBJ2-1; D is unresolved. CDR3 sequence: CATSRNPILGLIYNEQFF. Here the CDR3 DNA reads TGTGCCACCAGCAGGAACCCGATACTGGGTCTTATTTACAATGAGCAGTTCTTC.